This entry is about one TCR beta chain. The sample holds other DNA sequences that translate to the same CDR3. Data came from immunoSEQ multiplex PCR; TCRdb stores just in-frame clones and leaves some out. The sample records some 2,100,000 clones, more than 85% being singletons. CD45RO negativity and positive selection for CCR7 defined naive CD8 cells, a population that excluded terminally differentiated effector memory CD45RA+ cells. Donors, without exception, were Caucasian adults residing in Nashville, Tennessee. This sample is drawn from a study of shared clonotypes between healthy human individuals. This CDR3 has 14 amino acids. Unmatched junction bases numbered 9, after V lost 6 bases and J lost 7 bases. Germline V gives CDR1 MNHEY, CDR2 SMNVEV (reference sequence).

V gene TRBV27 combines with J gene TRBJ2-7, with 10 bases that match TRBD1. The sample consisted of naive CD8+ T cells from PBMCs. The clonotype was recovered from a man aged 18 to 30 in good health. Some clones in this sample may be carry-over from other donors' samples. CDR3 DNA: TGTGCCAGCAGGGCCGGGACAGGGGCGCGGGAGCAGTACTTC. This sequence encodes CASRAGTGAREQYF.